The source of this T cell receptor beta chain is a study of T cells expressing NK-cell markers. Study context: Obtained from sorted CD3+CD56+NKG2C+, CD3+CD56+NKG2C- and CD3+CD56-NKG2C+ T cells were the TCR beta repertoires. Study-level results: Among CD8+ T cells from several donors, dominant NKG2C+ clonotypes accounted for about 1.0-7.0%. For a few donors, these clonotypes were likewise the leading ones in the CD3+CD56-NKG2C+ fraction. HCMV specificity of expanded NKG2C+ T cell clones remained unclear.

The CDR3 is made up of 17 amino acids. Germline CDR1 MNHEY, CDR2 SMNVEV (reference sequence). Regarding this clonotype: Antigen unknown.

TCRdb reworked the 5' RACE reads into one entry per CDR3 protein, no DNA. The sample data list 150,000 to 170,000 distinct CDR3 sequences. The source material was blood T cells: a sorted CD56 or NKG2C T cell subset, CD4+ or CD8+ T cells, or bulk PBMC T cells (not recorded which). The chain couples TRBV27 to TRBJ2-6; TCRdb reports TRBD1, a call that lacks DNA to check it against. This clonotype was sampled from a woman in her forties or fifties in good health. The CDR3 is CASSDTDRGASANVLTF.